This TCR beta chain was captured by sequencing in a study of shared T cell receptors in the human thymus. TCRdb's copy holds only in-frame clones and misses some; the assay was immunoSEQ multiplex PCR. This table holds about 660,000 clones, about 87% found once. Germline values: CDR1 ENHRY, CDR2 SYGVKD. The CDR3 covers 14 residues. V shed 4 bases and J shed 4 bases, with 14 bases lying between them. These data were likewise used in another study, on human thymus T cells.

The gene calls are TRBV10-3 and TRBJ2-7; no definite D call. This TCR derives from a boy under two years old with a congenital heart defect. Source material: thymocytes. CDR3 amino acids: CAISVSQIMYEQYF. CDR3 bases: TGTGCCATCAGTGTTTCACAGATAATGTACGAGCAGTACTTC.